The 15 T cell receptor beta chains below all came from one sample that was sequenced in a study of T cell responses to AZD1222 COVID-19 vaccine. Repertoires were generated with immunoSEQ multiplex PCR, while TCRdb's copy carries only in-frame clones and drops some. The repertoire holds 140,000 to 150,000 clones, with around 88% as singletons. The sequencing used peripheral blood, collected on day 0 of AZD1222 vaccination. The receptors stem from an adult in good health.

The genes are TRBV15 and TRBJ1-5; no firm D call. Deletions cut 5 bases from V and 2 bases from J, with 10 bases between. Per the germline V gene, CDR1 is LNHNV and CDR2 is YYDKDF (reference sequence). This CDR3 spans 14 amino acids. The CDR3 protein is CATSLGSGNQPQHF. The CDR3 DNA reads as TGTGCCACCAGCCTTGGGTCGGGCAATCAGCCCCAGCATTTT.

This rearrangement joins TRBV11-2 to TRBJ1-3, with D perhaps TRBD1 (6 bases). Per the germline V gene, CDR1 is SGHAT and CDR2 is FQNNGV. V lost 1 base and J lost 7, with 11 bases in between. The CDR3 is 14 amino acids. CDR3 sequence reads: CASSLGDNRNTIYF. CDR3 DNA sequence: TGTGCCAGCAGCTTAGGGGACAATAGGAACACCATATATTTT.

The chain recombines TRBV9 with TRBJ2-1; 15 nucleotides match TRBD2. This CDR3 contains 18 residues. Looked up from germline, CDR1 is SGDLS and CDR2 is YYNGEE. V gave up 2 bases and J gave up 9 bases; unmatched junction bases: 12. DNA of the CDR3: TGTGCCAGCAGCGTCGAAGAAGTGGGACTAGCGGGGGGTGGTGAGCAGTTCTTC. This gives the protein CASSVEEVGLAGGGEQFF.

V is TRBV19 and J is TRBJ2-7, with D possibly called TRBD1 or TRBD2 (6 bases each). V was cut by 6 bases and J by 9 bases, with 15 bases left in between. This CDR3 comprises 12 residues. Germline values: CDR1 LNHDA, CDR2 SQIVND (reference sequence). CDR3 sequence (DNA): TGTGCCAGTAGATCGGGGGCTTCGGCGCAGTACTTC. Protein product: CASRSGASAQYF. Filled out from reference TRBV19 and TRBJ2-7, the complete variable domain reads DGGITQSPKYLFRKEGQNVTLSCEQNLNHDAMYWYRQDPGQGLRLIYYSQIVNDFQKGDIAEGYSVSREKKESFPLTVTSAQKNPTAFYLCASRSGASAQYFGPGTRLTVT.

V and J are TRBV27 and TRBJ1-1, with D hard to call. CDR1 is MNHEY, CDR2 SMNVEV, per germline (reference sequence). With 4 bases removed from V and 5 bases from J, the gap between germline ends came to 5 bases. The length of the CDR3 is 11 residues. CDR3 amino acids: CASSSSTEAFF. DNA for the CDR3: TGTGCCAGCAGTTCGAGTACTGAAGCTTTCTTT.

V is TRBV15 and J is TRBJ1-2; the D gene is possibly TRBD1 (6 bases). CDR3 length: 15 amino acids. V was shortened by 0 bases and J by 5 bases, with 13 bases between the two germline ends. In germline, CDR1 is LNHNV, CDR2 YYDKDF (reference sequence). CDR3 coding DNA: TGTGCCACCAGCAGAGATGGGGGCCGGTTTTATGGCTACACCTTC. Its protein is CATSRDGGRFYGYTF. The variable domain in full, with the rest retrieved from reference TRBV15 and TRBJ1-2, is DAMVIQNPRYQVTQFGKPVTLSCSQTLNHNVMYWYQQKSSQAPKLLFHYYDKDFNNEADTPDNFQSRRPNTSFCFLDIRSPGLGDTAMYLCATSRDGGRFYGYTFGSGTRLTVV.

The chain has TRBV7-8 and TRBJ2-1, with 10 bases aligning to TRBD2. CDR3 size: 15 residues. The junction had 3 bases not matched to a gene; V was cut back by 1 base and J by 6 bases. In germline, CDR1 is SGHVS, CDR2 FQNEAQ. The CDR3 sequence: CASSLVSGGANEQFF. In DNA form, the CDR3 reads TGTGCCAGCAGCTTAGTAAGCGGGGGGGCCAATGAGCAGTTCTTC.

The gene calls are TRBV7-9 and TRBJ1-1; 8 bases line up with TRBD1. V trimming: 5 bases; J trimming: 5 bases; junction bases outside the gene matches: 4. Germline lookup yields CDR1 SEHNR and CDR2 FQNEAQ (reference sequence). This CDR3 is built from 13 residues. DNA for the CDR3: TGTGCCAGCAGCAGGACAGGGAAGACTGAAGCTTTCTTT. This gives the protein CASSRTGKTEAFF.

The J gene is TRBJ2-3, the V gene TRBV1; the D call TRBD2 from the table was never checked on the DNA. TRBV1 is described as a pseudogene. The CDR3 contains 16 residues. The CDR3 loop is CTSSQDRLAGLDTQYF. The CDR3 bases are TGCACCAGCAGCCAAGATCGACTAGCGGGGCTAGATACGCAGTATTTT.

The chain couples TRBV7-2 to TRBJ2-5, with TRBD2 identical over 8 bases. In germline, CDR1 is SGHTA, CDR2 FQGNSA. The J segment lost 5 bases and the V segment lost 3 bases, leaving 5 bases of the junction unmatched. The CDR3 contains 14 residues. CDR3 in amino acids: CASSFGSGAETQYF. The CDR3, as DNA: TGTGCCAGCAGCTTCGGTAGCGGGGCGGAGACCCAGTACTTC.

CDR3: CASRSQGTNGELFF. CDR3 coding DNA: TGTGCCAGCAGGTCACAGGGAACGAACGGGGAGCTGTTTTTT. The V call is TRBV6-6, the J call TRBJ2-2; TRBD1 might be the D (6 bases). Germline lookup yields CDR1 MNHNY and CDR2 SVGAGI (reference sequence). CDR3 size: 14 residues. V was clipped by 6 bases and J by 7 bases, with 15 bases between them.

The chain joins TRBV15 to TRBJ1-2; D is unresolved. The CDR3 covers 13 residues. V was cut by 0 bases and J by 7 bases, with 9 bases left in between. Germline V lookup: CDR1 LNHNV, CDR2 YYDKDF (reference sequence). The CDR3 protein is CATSRDQYSGYTF. In nucleotides, the CDR3 is TGTGCCACCAGCAGAGATCAGTACAGTGGCTACACCTTC.

The chain employs TRBV7-3 and TRBJ2-7, with 8 positions matching TRBD2. The CDR3 sequence is 16 residues long. J was trimmed by 3 bases and V by 2 bases; bases with no gene match: 9. Germline CDR1 is SGHTA and CDR2 is FQGTGA. CDR3 in DNA: TGTGCCAGCAGCTTAGCCCCGCTGAGCGGGGGCTACGAGCAGTACTTC. Protein product: CASSLAPLSGGYEQYF.

This rearrangement joins TRBV2 to TRBJ2-3, with 7 bases that match TRBD2. Germline loops: CDR1 SNHLY, CDR2 FYNNEI. V dropped 6 bases and J dropped 2; count of bases not matched to a gene: 11. The CDR3 runs 16 residues. CDR3 coding DNA: TGTGCCAGCAGAAGATCTAGCGGTTTTTACACAGATACGCAGTATTTT. This translates into CASRRSSGFYTDTQYF.

This sequence joins TRBV24-1 and TRBJ2-1; 8 bases are shared with TRBD2. In germline, CDR1 is KGHDR, CDR2 SFDVKD. There are 16 residues in the CDR3. The trim removed 4 bases at V and 0 bases at J, leaving 4 bases unmatched. The CDR3 protein is CATSDERGGSYNEQFF. The CDR3 coding sequence is TGTGCCACCAGTGACGAACGGGGGGGCTCCTACAATGAGCAGTTCTTC.